This TCR beta chain was profiled in a study of radiation and T cells in renal cell carcinoma. Noted time point: blood 2 weeks post-SBRT. The treatment was: 15 Gy SBRT to primary tumor, nephrectomy 4 weeks later. V shed 5 bases, J shed 2 bases, and the junction held 9 bases outside the gene matches. Germline lookup yields CDR1 SGHRS and CDR2 YFSETQ. CDR3 size: 16 residues. Profiling relied on immunoSEQ multiplex PCR, and the TCRdb table lists in-frame clones only, not all of them. Of 25,000 to 30,000 clones in the sample, about 84% were seen once. The receptor was isolated from a man aged 55 to 70 with renal cell carcinoma. This specimen consisted of blood, obtained from a patient whose treatment included radiotherapy and nephrectomy. This chain joins TRBV5-1 and TRBJ1-3, with TRBD1 matching 8 bases. DNA for the CDR3: TGCGCCAGCAGTTTGACAGGGGAAGTCGCTGGAAACACCATATATTTT. The encoded protein is CASSLTGEVAGNTIYF.